The clone carrying this TCR beta chain showed up just once. This record belongs to a study of shared clonotypes between healthy human individuals. The overall study: The plates for each donor numbered three CD4 naive, three CD4 memory, two CD8 naive and one CD8 memory.

Produced via immunoSEQ multiplex PCR; TCRdb's table is partial and in-frame only. The sample has approximately 1.5 million clones, about 98.5% seen once; the top ten hold around 0.38%. The TCR sequence derives from a man aged 30-40 years in good health. The sequenced sample was naive CD4+ T cells sorted from blood. Subset indicated: CD45RA+ positively selected.

This chain's CDR3 is CASSLVPPRLFF. CDR3 DNA sequence: TGTGCCAGCAGCTTAGTCCCACCCCGGCTGTTTTTT. V usage is TRBV7-8 and J usage is TRBJ1-4; D is ambiguous. Germline CDR1 SGHVS, CDR2 FQNEAQ. CDR3 length equals 12 residues. The ends were cut back, 1 base at V and 14 bases at J, with 11 bases in the middle.